Below, 32 T cell receptor beta chains from the same sample are listed, as sequenced in a study of blood T cell repertoires in COVID-19. Assay: immunoSEQ multiplex PCR; the TCRdb copy retains only in-frame clones and omits some. The table shows just under 350,000 clones, with 88% occurring only once. Sequencing used peripheral blood. The receptors derive from a woman in her 70s with COVID-19, enrolled during active disease.

This chain joins TRBV11-2 and TRBJ1-3; no clear D gene. The CDR3 spans 16 residues. The germline V gene has CDR1 SGHAT and CDR2 FQNNGV. Between the trimmed V and J ends, which lost 2 bases and 4 bases, there was a span of 15 bases. In nucleotides, the CDR3 is TGTGCCAGCAGCTTATATTCGTACGAACTAGGAAACACCATATATTTT. It encodes CASSLYSYELGNTIYF.

This clone has a single count. The rearrangement links TRBV28 to TRBJ1-6; unclear D gene. Germline V lookup: CDR1 MDHEN, CDR2 SYDVKM. The V end was cut by 1 base, the J end by 10 bases, with 5 bases between. The CDR3 runs to 12 residues. CDR3 DNA: TGTGCCAGCAGTTTATCGGGGTCACCCCTCCACTTT. Residues: CASSLSGSPLHF.

This sequence joins TRBV7-9 and TRBJ2-3; 11 nucleotides agree with TRBD2. This CDR3 region has 15 residues. Germline V gene sequence: CDR1 SEHNR, CDR2 FQNEAQ (reference sequence). V lost 3 bases, J lost 2 bases, and 1 base stayed unmatched. CDR3 loop: CASSLGLAATDTQYF. The CDR3 DNA follows: TGTGCCAGCAGCTTGGGACTAGCGGCCACAGATACGCAGTATTTT.

CDR3 sequence (DNA): TGTGCAAGTCGCTTACCACAGGGGACCGGGGAGCTGTTTTTT. Translated: CASRLPQGTGELFF. The chain is built from TRBV12-2 and TRBJ2-2; the listed D gene, TRBD1, was not tested against the DNA. TRBV12-2 is labeled a pseudogene. The CDR3 has 14 residues.

V is TRBV2 and J is TRBJ1-6, with D tentatively TRBD1 (6 bases). The CDR3 has 16 amino acids. Germline-derived CDR1 and CDR2 are SNHLY and FYNNEI. V was shortened by 3 bases and J by 7 bases, with 16 bases between the two germline ends. CDR3 DNA sequence: TGTGCCAGCAGTGAGGGGGCAACCAGGATCAATTCACCCCTCCACTTT. Residues: CASSEGATRINSPLHF.

The chain joins TRBV7-9 to TRBJ1-4; 7 bases map to TRBD1. The CDR3 totals 17 residues. Germline CDR1 is SEHNR and CDR2 is FQNEAQ (reference sequence). V was clipped by 8 bases and J by 0 bases; unmatched bases: 12. The CDR3 bases are TGTGCCAGCGGCGACAGGGCCCCCTCTGCAACTAATGAAAAACTGTTTTTT. Translated: CASGDRAPSATNEKLFF.

The chain is built from TRBV30 and TRBJ2-2; no reliable D call. V was pared by 3 bases and J by 5 bases, with 4 bases between. The length of the CDR3 is 11 residues. Looked up from germline, CDR1 is GTSNPN and CDR2 is SVGIG (reference sequence). CDR3 DNA sequence: TGTGCCTGGAGCCGGACCGGGGAGCTGTTTTTT. This codes for CAWSRTGELFF.

Comment on this clone: The sample carries other DNA sequences with the same CDR3. The chain employs TRBV7-8 and TRBJ2-7; 10 nucleotides agree with TRBD2. Trimming took 2 bases from V and 4 from J; bases not matched to a gene: 2. There are 14 residues in the CDR3. CDR1 SGHVS and CDR2 FQNEAQ come from the germline V gene. The CDR3 region is CASSLSGGAYEQYF. In DNA form, the CDR3 reads TGTGCCAGCAGCTTAAGCGGGGGGGCATACGAGCAGTACTTC.

The chain is built from TRBV7-9 and TRBJ2-7, with D possibly being TRBD1 (7 bases). CDR1 is SEHNR, CDR2 FQNEAQ, per germline (reference sequence). This CDR3 region has 15 residues. The V and J ends lost 0 bases and 6 bases respectively, with 15 bases between them. The CDR3 protein is CASSLARGQNGEQYF. The CDR3 DNA reads TGTGCCAGCAGCTTAGCGCGGGGACAGAACGGCGAGCAGTACTTC.

The genes are TRBV2 and TRBJ2-5; 8 nucleotides match TRBD1. The trim removed 8 bases at V and 3 bases at J, leaving 5 bases unmatched. Germline CDR1 is SNHLY and CDR2 is FYNNEI. CDR3 size: 13 residues. CDR3 nucleotide sequence: TGTGCCAGCTCGGACAGGGACAAAGAGACCCAGTACTTC. Protein: CASSDRDKETQYF.

The chain employs TRBV27 and TRBJ1-6; possible D gene TRBD1, 5 bases. Trimming removed 2 bases at V and 7 bases at J, with 9 bases between. CDR1 and CDR2 from the germline V gene are MNHEY and SMNVEV (reference sequence). CDR3 length: 14 residues. Written as DNA, the CDR3 is TGTGCCAGCAGTTTAAATGGGGCGAATTCACCCCTCCACTTT. Protein: CASSLNGANSPLHF.

This chain joins TRBV5-1 and TRBJ1-1; TRBD1 might be the D (6 bases). The V end lost 4 bases, the J end lost 3 bases, and 13 bases lay between the germline ends. This CDR3 region has 14 residues. The germline V gene encodes CDR1 SGHRS and CDR2 YFSETQ. This CDR3 is CASSTLPGDTEAFF. In DNA form, the CDR3 reads TGCGCCAGCAGCACCTTACCAGGGGACACTGAAGCTTTCTTT.

The V call is TRBV7-2, the J call TRBJ1-6, with 7 bases identical to TRBD1. Germline V lookup: CDR1 SGHTA, CDR2 FQGNSA. CDR3 length equals 15 residues. V lost 5 bases to trimming and J lost 4 bases; unmatched junction nucleotides: 5. DNA for the CDR3: TGTGCCAGCAGCCCTCCGGGACAGTATAATTCACCCCTCCACTTT. Protein sequence: CASSPPGQYNSPLHF.

J is TRBJ1-2 and V is TRBV10-3; no firm D call. Per the germline V gene, CDR1 is ENHRY and CDR2 is SYGVKD. The CDR3 is 11 amino acids. Trimming shortened V by 8 bases and J by 7 bases, and 11 bases separated the two germline ends. Written as DNA, the CDR3 is TGTGCCATCGCCGACAAGCCTGGCTACACCTTC. Protein: CAIADKPGYTF.

The DNA of the CDR3 is TGTGCCAGTGGCCGGGTCCCGGGACAGGGTAGCAATCAGCCCCAGCATTTT. It translates to CASGRVPGQGSNQPQHF. The V gene is TRBV19, the J gene TRBJ1-5; 9 nucleotides line up with TRBD1. Unmatched junction bases numbered 11, after V lost 8 bases and J lost 0 bases. The CDR3 loop spans 17 amino acids. Germline V CDR1 and CDR2: LNHDA, SQIVND (reference sequence).

V usage is TRBV19 and J usage is TRBJ1-1; a weak D match, TRBD1 (5 bases). The CDR3 sequence is 12 residues long. Germline V CDR1 and CDR2: LNHDA, SQIVND (reference sequence). Trimming took 11 bases from V and 8 from J, leaving 18 bases between them. CDR3 residues: CAVRRGGVEAFF. CDR3 nucleotide sequence: TGTGCCGTACGTAGGGGAGGAGTGGAAGCTTTCTTT.

The chain has TRBV10-1 and TRBJ1-1; D perhaps matches TRBD1 (5 bases). The CDR3 loop spans 14 amino acids. Trimming cost V 1 base and J 5 bases, with 11 bases left between them. Germline V lookup: CDR1 WNHNN, CDR2 SYGVQD (reference sequence). The chain's CDR3 is CASSEWAGKTEAFF. CDR3 DNA: TGCGCCAGCAGTGAGTGGGCAGGGAAAACTGAAGCTTTCTTT.

For this clone: Additional DNA sequences in this sample encode the identical CDR3. V and J are TRBV5-6 and TRBJ2-7, with unresolved D. This CDR3 is 12 amino acids long. The V end was cut by 3 bases, the J end by 1 base, with 5 bases between. Germline CDR1 is SGHDT and CDR2 is YYEEEE. The CDR3 DNA is TGTGCCAGCAGCTCGGGTTCCTACGAGCAGTACTTC. This encodes CASSSGSYEQYF.

This clone was seen only once. The CDR3 reads CASSLTGLNEKLFF. Here the CDR3 DNA reads TGCGCCAGCAGCCTGACGGGACTCAATGAAAAACTGTTTTTT. The chain recombines TRBV5-1 with TRBJ1-4, with D possibly TRBD1 on 5 matching bases. Germline CDR1 and CDR2: SGHRS and YFSETQ. The CDR3 consists of 14 residues. V gave up 4 bases and J gave up 5 bases, with 12 bases separating them.

The J gene is TRBJ2-7, the V gene TRBV7-9, with TRBD1 matching 9 bases. The V segment lost 6 bases and the J segment 5 bases; nucleotides outside the gene matches: 8. CDR1 SEHNR and CDR2 FQNEAQ come from the germline V gene (reference sequence). This CDR3 is 14 amino acids long. CDR3 in amino acids: CASRRGQGSDEQYF. CDR3 nucleotides: TGTGCCAGCAGACGGGGACAGGGAAGCGACGAGCAGTACTTC.

V usage is TRBV3-1 (or the pseudogene TRBV3-2) and J usage is TRBJ1-4; D is ambiguous. The V gene's germline CDR1 is LGHDT and CDR2 YNNKEL (reference sequence). V lost 0 bases, J lost 5 bases, and 10 bases lay in between. CDR3 length: 15 amino acids. The CDR3 loop reads CASSQEPGNNEKLFF. The CDR3 coding sequence is TGTGCCAGCAGCCAAGAGCCGGGAAACAATGAAAAACTGTTTTTT.

There are a few counts of this clone. The chain uses TRBV19 and TRBJ1-5, with 8 bases that match TRBD1. CDR1 LNHDA and CDR2 SQIVND come from the germline V gene (reference sequence). Trimming at V came to 1 base and at J to 0 bases, leaving 2 bases not matched to a gene. This CDR3 is 16 amino acids long. The CDR3 DNA reads TGTGCCAGTAGTATAGTGGGACAGGTTAGCAATCAGCCCCAGCATTTT. It codes for CASSIVGQVSNQPQHF.

The chain uses TRBV7-2 and TRBJ2-7, with a possible D match to TRBD1 (7 bases). Trimming left V 1 base short and J 3 bases short, with 13 bases between. There are 15 residues in the CDR3. From germline, CDR1 is SGHTA and CDR2 FQGNSA. The CDR3: CASSLVGGGDYEQYF. The CDR3, as DNA: TGTGCCAGCAGCTTAGTAGGGGGCGGGGACTACGAGCAGTACTTC.

V is TRBV12-3 or TRBV12-4 and J is TRBJ2-1, with D unresolved. This CDR3 is built from 11 residues. The V and J ends lost 3 bases and 5 bases respectively, with 2 bases between them. CDR3 sequence (DNA): TGTGCCAGCAGTTTCAACAATGAGCAGTTCTTC. Translation gives CASSFNNEQFF.

The chain links TRBV2 to TRBJ2-3, with TRBD1 matching over 9 bases. This CDR3 has 14 residues. Unmatched junction bases numbered 3, after V lost 4 bases and J lost 4 bases. CDR1 SNHLY and CDR2 FYNNEI come from the germline V gene. The DNA of the CDR3 is TGTGCCAGCAGTGGGGACAGGGTTTCAGATACGCAGTATTTT. Translating it yields CASSGDRVSDTQYF.

The V call is TRBV6-5, the J call TRBJ2-5; a possible D gene is TRBD2 (7 bases). Per germline, CDR1 MNHEY and CDR2 SVGAGI. Deletions cut 6 bases from V and 5 bases from J, with 16 bases between. This CDR3 is 14 amino acids long. CDR3 sequence: CASRPPGGQETQYF. The CDR3 DNA reads TGTGCCAGCAGACCTCCCGGGGGGCAGGAGACCCAGTACTTC.

The chain carries TRBV9 and TRBJ1-1, with D uncertain. Germline V lookup: CDR1 SGDLS, CDR2 YYNGEE. The CDR3 covers 14 residues. Trimming cost V 0 bases and J 2 bases, with 8 bases left between them. The CDR3 DNA reads as TGTGCCAGCAGCGTAGCTACAGATAACACTGAAGCTTTCTTT. Residues: CASSVATDNTEAFF.

Only one count was recorded for this clone. This chain joins TRBV28 and TRBJ2-5; D not resolved. This CDR3 region has 14 residues. V dropped 5 bases and J dropped 2 bases, with 12 bases sitting between them. The germline gives CDR1 MDHEN, CDR2 SYDVKM. CDR3 amino acids: CASSLWAEQETQYF. In nucleotides, the CDR3 is TGTGCCAGCAGTCTGTGGGCCGAACAAGAGACCCAGTACTTC.

This clone appeared once. The J gene is TRBJ1-1, the V gene TRBV7-9; 7 bases line up with TRBD1. Germline CDR1 is SEHNR and CDR2 is FQNEAQ (reference sequence). The trim removed 1 base at V and 8 bases at J, leaving 7 bases unmatched. The length of the CDR3 is 14 residues. The CDR3 sequence: CASSLGGTEREAFF. DNA for the CDR3: TGTGCCAGCAGCTTAGGGGGGACAGAGCGAGAAGCTTTCTTT.

Note on this clone: The identical CDR3 is also encoded by other nucleotide sequences in the sample. The chain uses TRBV4-1 and TRBJ1-1, with D tentatively TRBD1 (6 bases). Germline-derived CDR1 and CDR2 are MGHRA and YSYEKL. The V gene lost 3 bases and the J gene lost 1 base, with 6 bases spanning the gap. The CDR3 has 13 amino acids. CDR3 in DNA: TGCGCCAGCAGCCAGGACAGGAACACTGAAGCTTTCTTT. Translation gives CASSQDRNTEAFF.

The count of this clone is one. The chain uses TRBV5-1 and TRBJ2-3, with 9 nucleotides matching TRBD2. V was pared by 0 bases and J by 5 bases, with 7 bases of the junction left unmatched. The CDR3 loop spans 16 amino acids. Germline V gene sequence: CDR1 SGHRS, CDR2 YFSETQ. This CDR3 is CASSLGNQLAGDTQYF. In DNA form, the CDR3 reads TGCGCCAGCAGCTTGGGGAACCAACTAGCGGGAGATACGCAGTATTTT.

The rearrangement uses TRBV10-1 and TRBJ1-2; maybe TRBD1 (6 bases). CDR1 is WNHNN and CDR2 is SYGVQD in the germline V gene (reference sequence). CDR3 size: 14 residues. Trimming took 7 bases from V and 8 from J, leaving 20 bases between them. CDR3 nucleotides: TGCGCCAGCAACCGAGGGGGACAACCTCTGGGCTACACCTTC. This sequence encodes CASNRGGQPLGYTF.